Presented here are 21 T cell receptor beta chains from one specimen sequenced in a study of blood T cell repertoires in COVID-19. Profiling relied on immunoSEQ multiplex PCR, and the TCRdb table lists in-frame clones only, not all of them. The data show over 35,000 clones, 70% to 90% seen once. The sample consisted of peripheral blood. The receptors derive from a human donor in a cohort sampled during active COVID-19.

The rearrangement uses TRBV5-4 and TRBJ1-1, with D uncertain. The CDR3 covers 14 residues. Germline V gives CDR1 SGHNT, CDR2 YYREEE (reference sequence). V dropped 1 base and J dropped 0 bases, with 7 bases sitting between them. The CDR3 coding sequence is TGTGCCAGCAGCTTGAGAGTAATGAACACTGAAGCTTTCTTT. This codes for CASSLRVMNTEAFF. The variable domain in full, with the rest retrieved from reference TRBV5-4 and TRBJ1-1, is ETGVTQSPTHLIKTRGQQVTLRCSSQSGHNTVSWYQQALGQGPQFIFQYYREEENGRGNFPPRFSGLQFPNYSSELNVNALELDDSALYLCASSLRVMNTEAFFGQGTRLTVV.

This chain connects TRBV18 to TRBJ2-7; D not certain. CDR1 KGHSH and CDR2 LQKENI come from the germline V gene. V lost 2 bases and J lost 4, with 12 bases in between. The CDR3 length is 14 residues. The CDR3 loop is CASSPSGSPYEQYF. The CDR3, as DNA: TGTGCCAGCTCACCATCCGGGTCGCCTTACGAGCAGTACTTC.

This clone is deemed medium-sized. The chain joins TRBV29-1 to TRBJ2-3; maybe TRBD2 (7 bases). Trimming left V 8 bases short and J 5 bases short, with 29 bases between. The CDR3 runs to 17 residues. Per germline, CDR1 SQVTM and CDR2 ANQGSEA. The CDR3: CSLSASGPRGGRDTQYF. CDR3 nucleotides: TGCAGCTTGAGCGCCTCTGGTCCCAGGGGAGGGAGAGATACGCAGTATTTT.

The V and J genes are TRBV6-5 and TRBJ1-2; 8 positions match TRBD1. The CDR3 has 14 amino acids. Trimming took 8 bases from V and 3 from J; bases not matched to a gene: 8. Germline lookup yields CDR1 MNHEY and CDR2 SVGAGI. The CDR3 DNA reads TGTGCCAGCCGTCTAAGACAGGGGTACTATGGCTACACCTTC. The encoded protein is CASRLRQGYYGYTF.

The rearrangement uses TRBV27 and TRBJ2-3, with unresolved D. Germline V gene data show CDR1 as MNHEY and CDR2 as SMNVEV (reference sequence). Trimming removed 3 bases from V and 0 bases from J, with 10 bases in between. The CDR3 is made up of 15 amino acids. CDR3 sequence reads: CASSFQAASTDTQYF. The CDR3 DNA sequence: TGTGCCAGCAGTTTTCAGGCAGCCAGCACAGATACGCAGTATTTT.

The J gene is TRBJ1-3, the V gene TRBV6-1, with D possibly being TRBD1 (6 bases). Trimming cost V 2 bases and J 11 bases, with 13 bases left between them. Per germline, CDR1 MNHNS and CDR2 SASEGT. The CDR3 totals 13 residues. The CDR3 bases are TGTGCCAGCAGTGAATATTCTTACAGGGCCATATATTTT. Its translation is CASSEYSYRAIYF.

The chain uses TRBV6-5 and TRBJ1-4; TRBD1 matches at 7 bases. The trim removed 8 bases at V and 7 bases at J, leaving 4 bases unmatched. The V gene's germline CDR1 is MNHEY and CDR2 SVGAGI. The CDR3 is 12 amino acids. CDR3 sequence reads: CASGDSLEKLFF. For the CDR3, the DNA is TGTGCCAGCGGGGACAGTCTTGAAAAACTGTTTTTT.

This chain joins TRBV5-4 and TRBJ1-1; possible D gene TRBD1, 5 bases. The CDR3 length is 15 residues. With 4 bases removed from V and 2 bases from J, the gap between germline ends came to 15 bases. Germline V lookup: CDR1 SGHNT, CDR2 YYREEE (reference sequence). CDR3 coding DNA: TGTGCCAGCAGCCCTGGCGGGGGGTTAAACACTGAAGCTTTCTTT. Amino acid sequence: CASSPGGGLNTEAFF.

The chain links TRBV7-8 to TRBJ1-1; D not resolved. The CDR3 loop spans 17 amino acids. CDR1 and CDR2 from the germline V gene are SGHVS and FQNEAQ. V was shortened by 1 base and J by 0 bases, with 15 bases between the two germline ends. CDR3 sequence reads: CASSLELPPVMNTEAFF. The CDR3 DNA follows: TGTGCCAGCAGCTTAGAACTCCCTCCCGTGATGAACACTGAAGCTTTCTTT. The full variable domain, with the rest looked up from reference TRBV7-8 and TRBJ1-1, is GAGVSQSPRYKVAKRGQDVALRCDPISGHVSLFWYQQALGQGPEFLTYFQNEAQLDKSGLPSDRFFAERPEGSVSTLKIQRTQQEDSAVYLCASSLELPPVMNTEAFFGQGTRLTVV.

CDR3 coding DNA: TGCAGTGCTAGTCAAGCGGGGACCCGGGGTGGCTACACCTTC. Translated: CSASQAGTRGGYTF. The chain is built from TRBV20-1 and TRBJ1-2, with TRBD1 as a possible D gene (5 bases). Trimming shortened V by 3 bases and J by 7 bases, and 18 bases separated the two germline ends. This CDR3 is 14 amino acids long. Germline V gene sequence: CDR1 DFQATT, CDR2 SNEGSKA (reference sequence).

The V call is TRBV10-3, the J call TRBJ1-4; the D gene is possibly TRBD1 (6 bases). With 6 bases removed from V and 6 bases from J, the gap between germline ends came to 11 bases. Per germline, CDR1 ENHRY and CDR2 SYGVKD. The CDR3 is 13 residues long. CDR3 sequence (DNA): TGTGCCATCAGAAAGGCAGGGGATGAAAAACTGTTTTTT. Translating gives CAIRKAGDEKLFF.

The chain links TRBV30 to TRBJ1-4; no reliable D call. Germline-derived CDR1 and CDR2 are GTSNPN and SVGIG (reference sequence). Trimming took off 3 bases at V and 1 base at J, with 12 bases between the two ends. The CDR3 runs to 15 residues. CDR3 in DNA: TGTGCCTGGAGCGGCATTGAGGAAACTAATGAAAAACTGTTTTTT. Encoded protein: CAWSGIEETNEKLFF. Together with reference TRBV30 and TRBJ1-4, the CDR3 gives the full variable domain: SQTIHQWPATLVQPVGSPLSLECTVEGTSNPNLYWYRQAAGRGLQLLFYSVGIGQISSEVPQNLSASRPQDRQFILSSKKLLLSDSGFYLCAWSGIEETNEKLFFGSGTQLSVL.

The chain employs TRBV7-3 and TRBJ2-3; 8 nucleotides align to TRBD2. Trimming cost V 0 bases and J 4 bases; bases outside gene matches: 21. The CDR3 has 21 amino acids. In germline, CDR1 is SGHTA, CDR2 FQGTGA. CDR3 region: CASSLTPFSSRLARESDTQYF. CDR3 bases: TGTGCCAGCAGCTTAACGCCATTTTCCTCTCGACTAGCGAGAGAGTCAGATACGCAGTATTTT.

Turning to this clone: The junction shows a germline mismatch at one end, possibly a read error. The chain employs TRBV7-7 and TRBJ2-3, with TRBD1 identical over 7 bases. Germline-derived CDR1 and CDR2 are SSHAT and FNYEAQ (reference sequence). This CDR3 has 18 residues. CDR3 coding DNA: TGTGCTAGCAGCCGAGAGACCTACAGAGGGGGCACCCCAGATACGCAGTATTTT. It encodes CASSRETYRGGTPDTQYF.

The chain joins TRBV2 to TRBJ2-4; the D gene is possibly TRBD2 (7 bases). Germline V CDR1 and CDR2: SNHLY, FYNNEI. The CDR3 has 14 amino acids. Between the trimmed V and J ends, which lost 6 bases and 6 bases, there was a span of 15 bases. The CDR3 region has the DNA TGTGCCAGCAGGGTGACTAGGGGGGGAAACATTCAGTACTTC. This encodes CASRVTRGGNIQYF.

The V call is TRBV4-1, the J call TRBJ2-1, with TRBD2 matching over 10 bases. CDR3 size: 15 residues. Germline V CDR1 and CDR2: MGHRA, YSYEKL. The ends lost 4 bases at V and 2 bases at J; junction bases unmatched: 2. The CDR3 bases are TGCGCCAGCAGCCCAGCGGGGGGGACCTACAATGAGCAGTTCTTC. Translation: CASSPAGGTYNEQFF.

The table lists this clone with a few counts. V usage is TRBV6-1 and J usage is TRBJ1-1; tentatively, D is TRBD1 (5 bases). The CDR3 loop spans 16 amino acids. Germline loops: CDR1 MNHNS, CDR2 SASEGT. Trimming cost V 2 bases and J 1 base, with 14 bases left between them. CDR3 sequence: CASSEPSAQGNTEAFF. CDR3 nucleotide sequence: TGTGCCAGCAGTGAACCGTCCGCCCAGGGGAACACTGAAGCTTTCTTT.

This clone was seen a single time. This chain uses TRBV19 with TRBJ2-1; 8 bases are a match to TRBD2. CDR3 length: 16 amino acids. From germline, CDR1 is LNHDA and CDR2 SQIVND (reference sequence). J lost 5 bases, V lost 6 bases, and 12 bases had no gene match. The CDR3, as DNA: TGTGCCAGTAGCCCCACCCGCGGGGGGACTCACAATGAGCAGTTCTTC. This gives the protein CASSPTRGGTHNEQFF.

J is TRBJ2-7 and V is TRBV19; D is possibly TRBD1 (6 bases). CDR1 is LNHDA and CDR2 is SQIVND in the germline V gene (reference sequence). V lost 3 bases to trimming and J lost 1 base, with 16 bases between them. The CDR3 sequence is 16 residues long. The chain's CDR3 is CASSMTSQGKSYEQYF. The CDR3 region has the DNA TGTGCCAGTAGTATGACCTCGCAGGGGAAGTCCTACGAGCAGTACTTC.

The rearrangement joins TRBV27 to TRBJ1-1, with 9 bases lining up with TRBD1. Germline loops: CDR1 MNHEY, CDR2 SMNVEV (reference sequence). The CDR3 contains 16 residues. V lost 5 bases to trimming and J lost 4 bases; unmatched junction nucleotides: 11. For the CDR3, the DNA is TGTGCCAGCAGTGTCTCGGGACAGGGTGTAGGCACTGAAGCTTTCTTT. Its translation: CASSVSGQGVGTEAFF.

This clone was recorded only once. In nucleotides, the CDR3 is TGTGCCAGCAATATACAGGGAAGAAGCTGGGCCAACGTCCTGACTTTC. Amino acids: CASNIQGRSWANVLTF. The J gene is TRBJ2-6, the V gene TRBV27; D is perhaps TRBD1 (6 bases). Per the germline V gene, CDR1 is MNHEY and CDR2 is SMNVEV (reference sequence). There are 16 residues in the CDR3. V was clipped by 7 bases and J by 5 bases, with 18 bases between them.